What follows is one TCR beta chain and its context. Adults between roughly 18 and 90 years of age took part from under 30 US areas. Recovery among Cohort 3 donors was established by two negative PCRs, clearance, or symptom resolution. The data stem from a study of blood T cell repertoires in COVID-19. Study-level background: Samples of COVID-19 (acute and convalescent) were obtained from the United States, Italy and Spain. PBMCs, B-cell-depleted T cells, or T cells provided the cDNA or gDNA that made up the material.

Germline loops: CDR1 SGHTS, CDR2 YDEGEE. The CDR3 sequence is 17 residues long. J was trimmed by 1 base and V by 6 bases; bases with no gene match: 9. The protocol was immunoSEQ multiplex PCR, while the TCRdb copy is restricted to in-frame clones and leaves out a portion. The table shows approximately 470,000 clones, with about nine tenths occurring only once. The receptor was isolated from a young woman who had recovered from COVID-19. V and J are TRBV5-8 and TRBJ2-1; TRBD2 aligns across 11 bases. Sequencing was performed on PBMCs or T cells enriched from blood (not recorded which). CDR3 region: CASIYLAGGRSYNEQFF. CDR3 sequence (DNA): TGTGCCAGCATCTACCTAGCGGGGGGCCGATCCTACAATGAGCAGTTCTTC.